This TCR beta chain originates from a study of T cell responses to AZD1222 COVID-19 vaccine. Turning to the study itself: Second-dose timings of about 4 or about 12 weeks were pooled. Study-wide results and caveats: In all cases, repertoires were sampled only after the peak T cell response. Donors in the cohort were predominantly white British and more often female, and clonal diversity was possibly underestimated. Just a handful of AZD1222 recipients were seropositive at baseline.

Repertoires were generated with immunoSEQ multiplex PCR, while TCRdb's copy carries only in-frame clones and drops some. The sample yields 180,000 or so clones, about 92% seen once. Notes on this clone: No antigen is known for it.

This sequence was found in an adult in good health. Here the sequenced sample was peripheral blood, taken on day 0 of AZD1222 vaccination.

Written as DNA, the CDR3 is TGTGCCAGCAGCTCCCAGGACAGTCTTGCGAGGGGCACCATATATTTT. Residues: CASSSQDSLARGTIYF. The J gene is TRBJ1-3, the V gene TRBV11-2; tentative D call: TRBD1 (6 bases). This CDR3 is built from 16 residues. Between the trimmed V and J ends, which lost 4 bases and 9 bases, there was a span of 22 bases. Germline assignment: CDR1 SGHAT and CDR2 FQNNGV.